A single sample gave rise to the 2 T cell receptor beta chains below, sequenced in a study of OX40 agonist ivuxolimab in advanced cancers. Method: immunoSEQ multiplex PCR; TCRdb's copy keeps in-frame clones and lacks some. The table records roughly 76,000 clones, around nine tenths of them present only once. Specimen: CD4+ or CD8+ T cells sorted from blood, collected in a trial of the OX40 agonist ivuxolimab. These TCRs come from an adult with an advanced solid tumor such as melanoma, head and neck, liver or kidney cancer.

V is TRBV5-8 and J is TRBJ2-1; D is ambiguous. The V end was cut by 2 bases, the J end by 3 bases, with 6 bases between. Per germline, CDR1 SGHTS and CDR2 YDEGEE. This CDR3 has 13 residues. CDR3 loop: CASSFESYNEQFF. DNA of the CDR3: TGTGCCAGCAGCTTCGAAAGCTACAATGAGCAGTTCTTC.

The chain recombines TRBV7-9 with TRBJ1-1; D unresolved. Germline V lookup: CDR1 SEHNR, CDR2 FQNEAQ (reference sequence). The CDR3 is 14 amino acids. The V gene lost 1 base and the J gene lost 0 bases, with 6 bases spanning the gap. DNA of the CDR3: TGTGCCAGCAGCTTAGTCTTGATGAACACTGAAGCTTTCTTT. As protein: CASSLVLMNTEAFF. Using reference TRBV7-9 and TRBJ1-1 for the parts outside the CDR3, the full variable domain is DTGVSQNPRHKITKRGQNVTFRCDPISEHNRLYWYRQTLGQGPEFLTYFQNEAQLEKSRLLSDRFSAERPKGSFSTLEIQRTEQGDSAMYLCASSLVLMNTEAFFGQGTRLTVV.